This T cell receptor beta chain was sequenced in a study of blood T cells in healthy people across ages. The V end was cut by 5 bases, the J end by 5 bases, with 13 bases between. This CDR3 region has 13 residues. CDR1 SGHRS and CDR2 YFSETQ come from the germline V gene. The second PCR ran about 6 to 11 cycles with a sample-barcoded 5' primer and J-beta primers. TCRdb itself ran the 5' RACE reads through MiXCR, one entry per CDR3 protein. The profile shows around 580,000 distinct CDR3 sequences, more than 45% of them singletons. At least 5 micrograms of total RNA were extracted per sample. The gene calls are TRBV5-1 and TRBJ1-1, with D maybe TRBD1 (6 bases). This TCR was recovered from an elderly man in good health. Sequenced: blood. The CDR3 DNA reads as TGCGCCAGCAGTCCGGGGGCGCGGACTGAAGCTTTCTTT. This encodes CASSPGARTEAFF. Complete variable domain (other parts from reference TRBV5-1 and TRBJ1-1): KAGVTQTPRYLIKTRGQQVTLSCSPISGHRSVSWYQQTPGQGLQFLFEYFSETQRNKGNFPGRFSGRQFSNSRSEMNVSTLELGDSALYLCASSPGARTEAFFGQGTRLTVV.